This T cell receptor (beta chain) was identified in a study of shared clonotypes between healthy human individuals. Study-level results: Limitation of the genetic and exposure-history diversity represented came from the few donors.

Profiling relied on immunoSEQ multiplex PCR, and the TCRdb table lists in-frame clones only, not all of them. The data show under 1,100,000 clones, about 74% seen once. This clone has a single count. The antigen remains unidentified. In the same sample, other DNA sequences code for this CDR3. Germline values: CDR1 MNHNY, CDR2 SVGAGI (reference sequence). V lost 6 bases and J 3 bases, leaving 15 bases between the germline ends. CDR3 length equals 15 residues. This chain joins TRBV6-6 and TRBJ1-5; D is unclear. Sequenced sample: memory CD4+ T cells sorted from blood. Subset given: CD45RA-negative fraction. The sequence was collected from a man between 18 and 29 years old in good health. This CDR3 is CASSPSRGTNQPQHF. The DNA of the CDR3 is TGTGCCAGCAGCCCCAGTCGGGGAACCAATCAGCCCCAGCATTTT.